This entry lists 20 T cell receptor beta chains sequenced from one sample in a study of cytomegalovirus exposure and HLA in healthy donors. It was with 60 Vbeta and 13 Jbeta primers that the PCR ran. This table comes from immunoSEQ multiplex PCR, and its TCRdb copy is limited to in-frame clones, with some not included. The sample carries 90,000 to 130,000 clones, roughly 73% recorded once. The sequenced sample consisted of PBMCs. These TCRs come from a woman in her thirties in good health and CMV-seronegative.

This chain connects TRBV30 to TRBJ1-1; D remains ambiguous. This CDR3 is built from 13 residues. The V and J ends lost 0 bases and 1 base respectively, with 6 bases between them. Per the germline V gene, CDR1 is GTSNPN and CDR2 is SVGIG (reference sequence). CDR3 sequence: CAWSVSENTEAFF. CDR3 in DNA: TGTGCCTGGAGTGTATCAGAGAACACTGAAGCTTTCTTT.

The chain is built from TRBV29-1 and TRBJ2-1; D gene unclear. This CDR3 is built from 11 residues. Looked up from germline, CDR1 is SQVTM and CDR2 is ANQGSEA. The V gene lost 4 bases and the J gene lost 4 bases, with 5 bases spanning the gap. Here the CDR3 DNA reads TGCAGCGTTGTTGAGTACAATGAGCAGTTCTTC. Residues: CSVVEYNEQFF.

The J gene is TRBJ2-1, the V gene TRBV18; TRBD2 agrees at 9 bases. The CDR3 is 15 amino acids. The germline CDR1 and CDR2 sequences are KGHSH and LQKENI. J lost 7 bases, V lost 0 bases, and 4 bases had no gene match. The CDR3 nucleotides read TGTGCCAGCTCACCACCGGGACTAGCATCGAATGAGCAGTTCTTC. Its translation: CASSPPGLASNEQFF.

This chain joins TRBV30 and TRBJ2-7; D not certain. The CDR3 contains 12 residues. The V gene's germline CDR1 is GTSNPN and CDR2 SVGIG (reference sequence). V was shortened by 2 bases and J by 2 bases, with 7 bases between the two germline ends. CDR3 loop: CAWSSIPYEQYF. DNA of the CDR3: TGTGCCTGGAGTTCAATCCCCTACGAGCAGTACTTC.

This clone has a single count. The rearrangement joins TRBV30 to TRBJ2-7, with D tentatively TRBD2 (6 bases). Germline lookup yields CDR1 GTSNPN and CDR2 SVGIG (reference sequence). The germline V and J ends were trimmed by 5 bases and 2 bases, with 10 bases remaining between them. This CDR3 region has 12 residues. The CDR3 sequence is CAWAGSTYEQYF. In DNA form, the CDR3 reads TGTGCCTGGGCCGGGAGCACCTACGAGCAGTACTTC. Full variable domain (rest looked up from reference TRBV30 and TRBJ2-7): SQTIHQWPATLVQPVGSPLSLECTVEGTSNPNLYWYRQAAGRGLQLLFYSVGIGQISSEVPQNLSASRPQDRQFILSSKKLLLSDSGFYLCAWAGSTYEQYFGPGTRLTVT.

The chain combines TRBV7-6 with TRBJ2-7; D is perhaps TRBD2 (7 bases). V was shortened by 3 bases and J by 6 bases, with 12 bases between the two germline ends. This CDR3 region has 13 residues. From germline, CDR1 is SGHVS and CDR2 FNYEAQ. For the CDR3, the DNA is TGTGCCAGCAGCTTGGGGGAGGGGGGCGAGCAGTACTTC. Translating gives CASSLGEGGEQYF. Combining the CDR3 with reference TRBV7-6 and TRBJ2-7 gives the whole variable domain GAGVSQSPRYKVTKRGQDVALRCDPISGHVSLYWYRQALGQGPEFLTYFNYEAQQDKSGLPNDRFSAERPEGSISTLTIQRTEQRDSAMYRCASSLGEGGEQYFGPGTRLTVT.

The chain links TRBV9 to TRBJ2-7; D not resolved. In germline, CDR1 is SGDLS, CDR2 YYNGEE. The CDR3 sequence is 11 residues long. Trimming shortened V by 4 bases and J by 5 bases, and 7 bases separated the two germline ends. The CDR3 DNA reads TGTGCCAGCAGCCCCCCAAACGAGCAGTACTTC. Amino acids: CASSPPNEQYF.

This sequence joins TRBV27 and TRBJ2-2, with 8 bases matching TRBD1. J gave up 0 bases and V 7 bases, and 4 bases lay outside the gene matches. Germline lookup yields CDR1 MNHEY and CDR2 SMNVEV (reference sequence). The CDR3 has 15 residues. The chain's CDR3 is CASTSTGANTGELFF. In nucleotides, the CDR3 is TGTGCCAGCACCTCGACAGGGGCGAACACCGGGGAGCTGTTTTTT.

V usage is TRBV5-6 and J usage is TRBJ1-1; TRBD1 might be the D (5 bases). V lost 4 bases, J lost 5 bases, and 15 bases lay in between. Germline V gene lookup returns CDR1 SGHDT and CDR2 YYEEEE. The CDR3 runs 14 residues. The CDR3 DNA reads TGTGCCAGCAGCCCGGGACTGAGTAGGACTGAAGCTTTCTTT. It encodes CASSPGLSRTEAFF.

The V and J genes are TRBV6-1 and TRBJ2-1; D gene ambiguous. V lost 7 bases and J lost 9, with 16 bases in between. In germline, CDR1 is MNHNS, CDR2 SASEGT. The length of the CDR3 is 13 residues. This chain's CDR3 is CASTGLFLGEQFF. DNA of the CDR3: TGTGCCAGCACAGGCCTATTTCTGGGTGAGCAGTTCTTC.

The chain has TRBV30 and TRBJ2-1; 7 nucleotides agree with TRBD2. Germline assignment: CDR1 GTSNPN and CDR2 SVGIG (reference sequence). V lost 0 bases and J lost 3; bases outside the gene matches: 5. The CDR3 spans 15 residues. This CDR3 is CAWSVGSGIYNEQFF. CDR3 bases: TGTGCCTGGAGTGTGGGCAGCGGGATCTACAATGAGCAGTTCTTC.

The chain couples TRBV7-9 to TRBJ1-4, with 8 nucleotides matching TRBD1. The CDR3 loop spans 15 amino acids. Germline CDR1 reads SEHNR; CDR2 reads FQNEAQ (reference sequence). V lost 4 bases to trimming and J lost 1 base; unmatched junction nucleotides: 2. CDR3 protein: CASSSTGGTNEKLFF. DNA of the CDR3: TGTGCCAGCAGCTCAACAGGGGGAACTAATGAAAAACTGTTTTTT.

The genes are TRBV30 and TRBJ1-5; 9 bases are shared with TRBD1. The length of the CDR3 is 15 residues. V shed 1 base and J 7 bases; nucleotides not matched to a gene: 8. The germline V gene has CDR1 GTSNPN and CDR2 SVGIG (reference sequence). Here the CDR3 DNA reads TGTGCCTGGAGTGACGGACAGGGGTTGGGACAGCCCCAGCATTTT. Translating it yields CAWSDGQGLGQPQHF.

This clone appeared a single time. The chain's CDR3 is CASNTLGQAFNQPQHF. Here the CDR3 DNA reads TGTGCCAGTAACACCTTAGGACAGGCCTTCAATCAGCCCCAGCATTTT. J is TRBJ1-5 and V is TRBV19, with 7 bases fitting TRBD1. Germline values: CDR1 LNHDA, CDR2 SQIVND (reference sequence). V shed 7 bases, J shed 3 bases, and the junction held 12 bases outside the gene matches. The CDR3 loop spans 16 amino acids.

The J gene is TRBJ2-3, the V gene TRBV5-1; TRBD1 matches at 10 bases. J gave up 3 bases and V 7 bases, and 5 bases lay outside the gene matches. There are 14 residues in the CDR3. Germline CDR1 is SGHRS and CDR2 is YFSETQ. CDR3 residues: CASHRTGGTDTQYF. The CDR3 DNA follows: TGCGCCAGCCATAGGACAGGGGGGACAGATACGCAGTATTTT.

This rearrangement joins TRBV5-6 to TRBJ2-5; D might be TRBD1 (6 bases). Deletions cut 6 bases from V and 5 bases from J, with 14 bases between. Germline CDR1 and CDR2: SGHDT and YYEEEE. This CDR3 has 13 amino acids. CDR3 nucleotide sequence: TGTGCCAGCACCCATAGGGACAAGGAGACCCAGTACTTC. Its protein product is CASTHRDKETQYF.

The rearrangement links TRBV30 to TRBJ1-2; 8 positions match TRBD1. The CDR3 sequence is 13 residues long. The V gene end was trimmed by 2 bases and the J gene end by 4 bases; junction bases not matched to a gene: 3. Germline V gene lookup returns CDR1 GTSNPN and CDR2 SVGIG (reference sequence). The CDR3 spells CAWSPTGVYGYTF. In nucleotides, the CDR3 is TGTGCCTGGAGTCCGACAGGGGTCTATGGCTACACCTTC.

The CDR3 sequence: CASSSLGATDTQYF. CDR3 DNA: TGTGCCAGCAGCAGCCTGGGGGCTACAGATACGCAGTATTTT. The chain has TRBV7-9 and TRBJ2-3; possible D gene TRBD1, 6 bases. The V and J ends lost 5 bases and 3 bases respectively, with 12 bases between them. The V gene's germline CDR1 is SEHNR and CDR2 FQNEAQ (reference sequence). The CDR3 has 14 amino acids. Full variable domain (remainder filled in from reference TRBV7-9 and TRBJ2-3): DTGVSQNPRHKITKRGQNVTFRCDPISEHNRLYWYRQTLGQGPEFLTYFQNEAQLEKSRLLSDRFSAERPKGSFSTLEIQRTEQGDSAMYLCASSSLGATDTQYFGPGTRLTVL.

This chain uses TRBV9 with TRBJ1-3; no clear D gene. CDR1 is SGDLS and CDR2 is YYNGEE in the germline V gene. V lost 0 bases and J 0 bases, leaving 4 bases between the germline ends. This CDR3 contains 14 residues. Written as DNA, the CDR3 is TGTGCCAGCAGCGTAGAGAGCTCTGGAAACACCATATATTTT. It translates to CASSVESSGNTIYF.

In this sample, this clone turned up a few times. V is TRBV29-1 and J is TRBJ1-1, with a possible D match to TRBD1 (5 bases). The V end was cut by 2 bases, the J end by 7 bases, with 11 bases between. The CDR3 runs 12 residues. Germline V gene lookup returns CDR1 SQVTM and CDR2 ANQGSEA. The CDR3, as DNA: TGCAGCGTTGAACGGGGGGGTCGTGAAGCTTTCTTT. Amino acid sequence: CSVERGGREAFF.